This TCR beta chain was recovered during a study of OX40 agonist ivuxolimab in advanced cancers. Study as a whole: A male proportion of about 84% was recorded, with mean age around 62 years and range about 20 to 90. One patient with hepatocellular carcinoma and two with cutaneous melanoma, three in all, had partial responses.

Here immunoSEQ multiplex PCR was the method, and the copy in TCRdb shows in-frame clones only, minus some. The sample lists some 42,000 clones; 86% were seen once. Study results and caveats: CD4+ and CD8+ blood T cells expanded clonally by week 6 at 0.1 to 3.0 mg/kg. It was not determined which antigens were specifically recognized by the peripheral T cells that had undergone clonal expansion.

The V gene's germline CDR1 is SNHLY and CDR2 FYNNEI. The V and J ends lost 8 bases and 4 bases respectively, with 11 bases between them. CDR3 length: 12 residues. Regarding this clone: The antigen remains unidentified.

Specimen: CD4+ or CD8+ T cells sorted from blood, collected in a trial of the OX40 agonist ivuxolimab. The clonotype was recovered from an adult with an advanced solid tumor such as melanoma, head and neck, liver or kidney cancer. J is TRBJ1-1 and V is TRBV2; D perhaps matches TRBD1 (6 bases). CDR3 protein: CASPGESTEAFF. For the CDR3, the DNA is TGTGCCAGCCCAGGGGAGAGCACTGAAGCTTTCTTT.